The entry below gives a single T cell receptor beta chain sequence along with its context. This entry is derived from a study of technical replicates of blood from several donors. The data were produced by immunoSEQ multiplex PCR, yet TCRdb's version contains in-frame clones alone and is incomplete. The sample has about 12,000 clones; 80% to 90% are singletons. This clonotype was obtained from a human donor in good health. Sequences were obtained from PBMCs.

The CDR3 spells CASSPGSGVSSYEQYF. CDR3 in DNA: TGTGCCAGCAGTCCCGGGAGCGGGGTTAGCTCCTACGAGCAGTACTTC. V usage is TRBV27 and J usage is TRBJ2-7; 7 bases line up with TRBD2. Unmatched junction bases numbered 10, after V lost 5 bases and J lost 0 bases. This CDR3 is 16 amino acids long. Germline V gene data show CDR1 as MNHEY and CDR2 as SMNVEV (reference sequence).